These T cell receptor beta chains were read from a single sample in a study of blood T cell repertoires in COVID-19. Measured with immunoSEQ multiplex PCR; TCRdb has only the in-frame clones, and not every one. The sample carries a few hundred thousand clones, about nine tenths recorded once. Sequencing input: PBMCs or T cells enriched from blood (not recorded which). All receptors come from a woman in her twenties or thirties who had recovered from COVID-19. Both conserved end residues are part of each CDR3. D genes are given only for firm matches. The size of a clone is reported for some rows only, either as once, few or many, or as a class for expanded clones.

TRBJ2-1	TRBV4-2	TRBD2	.	CASSHILAGGGNEQFF	TGTGCCAGCAGCCACATACTAGCGGGGGGTGGCAATGAGCAGTTCTTC
TRBJ2-2	TRBV13	TRBD1	.	CASSKDRGSRELFF	TGTGCCAGCAGCAAGGACAGGGGGTCCCGGGAGCTGTTTTTT
TRBJ1-6	TRBV6-4	TRBD1	.	CARGQGANSPLHF	TGTGCCAGGGGACAGGGGGCGAATTCACCCCTCCACTTT
TRBJ2-6	TRBV30	.	few	CAWRKPGFAGANVLTF	TGTGCCTGGAGAAAACCCGGGTTCGCTGGGGCCAACGTCCTGACTTTC
TRBJ2-7	TRBV28	.	once	CASSLVGVGERTYEQYF	TGTGCCAGCAGTTTGGTCGGGGTTGGGGAGCGAACCTACGAGCAGTACTTC
TRBJ1-1	TRBV12-3/TRBV12-4	.	.	CASSLGPTAEAFF	TGTGCCAGCAGTTTGGGGCCGACAGCTGAAGCTTTCTTT
TRBJ2-7	TRBV11-2	TRBD1	.	CASSGRGQGSSYEQYF	TGTGCCAGCAGCGGCCGGGGACAGGGAAGCTCCTACGAGCAGTACTTC
TRBJ1-2	TRBV9	.	.	CASSGIQGSNGYTF	TGTGCCAGCAGCGGCATACAGGGATCAAATGGCTACACCTTC
TRBJ1-1	TRBV6-5	.	.	CASSYSIGYTEAFF	TGTGCCAGCAGTTACTCGATTGGCTACACTGAAGCTTTCTTT
TRBJ1-6	TRBV7-9	.	.	CASSLGGLSNSPLHF	TGTGCCAGCAGCTTAGGCGGTCTAAGTAATTCACCCCTCCACTTT
TRBJ1-5	TRBV19	TRBD1	.	CASSIDAADRGFYSNQPQHF	TGTGCCAGTAGTATTGACGCCGCCGACAGGGGCTTCTATAGCAATCAGCCCCAGCATTTT
TRBJ2-1	TRBV10-3	TRBD2	.	CAIRGGVGNYNEQFF	TGTGCCATCAGGGGGGGGGTAGGAAACTACAATGAGCAGTTCTTC
TRBJ2-3	TRBV10-3	TRBD2	.	CATTSGSTDTQYF	TGTGCCACAACTAGCGGGAGCACAGATACGCAGTATTTT
TRBJ1-1	TRBV15	.	.	CATSRDGQGSLSEAFF	TGTGCCACCAGCAGAGATGGACAAGGATCGCTAAGTGAAGCTTTCTTT
TRBJ1-1	TRBV9	.	.	CASSVVGDAGGKAFF	TGTGCCAGCAGCGTAGTAGGGGATGCTGGGGGCAAAGCTTTCTTT
TRBJ2-3	TRBV18	.	.	CASSPEDTQYF	TGTGCCAGCTCACCCGAGGATACGCAGTATTTT
TRBJ1-3	TRBV6-5	.	.	CASSSLAGGGNTIYF	TGTGCCAGCAGTTCCCTCGCGGGGGGTGGCAACACCATATATTTT
TRBJ2-7	TRBV5-1	TRBD1	.	CASSPDRGQSETAYEQYF	TGCGCCAGCAGCCCGGACAGGGGGCAATCGGAAACGGCCTACGAGCAGTACTTC
TRBJ2-3	TRBV10-1	.	.	CARDTSHADTQYF	TGCGCCAGAGACACTTCTCACGCCGATACGCAGTATTTT
TRBJ1-4	TRBV28	.	.	CASSPGQSTNEKLFF	TGTGCCAGCAGTCCCGGACAGTCAACTAATGAAAAACTGTTTTTT
TRBJ1-2	TRBV4-1	.	.	CASSRPQGRLSGYTF	TGCGCCAGCAGCCGGCCCCAGGGGCGACTCAGTGGCTACACCTTC
TRBJ1-1	TRBV11-2	TRBD1	.	CASSTWTGRNTEAFF	TGTGCCAGCAGCACCTGGACAGGGAGAAACACTGAAGCTTTCTTT
TRBJ2-7	TRBV15	.	.	CATSSTSIDTYEQYF	TGTGCCACCAGCAGTACGTCAATAGATACCTACGAGCAGTACTTC
TRBJ2-7	TRBV27	.	.	CASREESSYEQYF	TGTGCCAGCAGGGAGGAGAGCTCCTACGAGCAGTACTTC
TRBJ1-2	TRBV5-1	.	once	CASSLGGLLGGYGYTF	TGCGCCAGCAGCTTGGGCGGACTCCTAGGAGGGTATGGCTACACCTTC
TRBJ2-7	TRBV15	.	once	CATSRASTGFYEQYF	TGTGCCACCAGCAGGGCTTCCACCGGGTTTTACGAGCAGTACTTC
TRBJ1-5	TRBV30	TRBD1	few	CAWSLGTGVQPQHF	TGTGCCTGGAGCCTCGGGACAGGGGTGCAGCCCCAGCATTTT
TRBJ2-7	TRBV5-1	.	.	CASSLETGYSSYEQYF	TGCGCCAGCAGCTTGGAGACAGGCTATAGCTCCTACGAGCAGTACTTC
TRBJ2-1	TRBV5-1	TRBD2	.	CASSPREAGRRDNEQFF	TGCGCCAGCAGCCCCCGGGAAGCGGGACGTCGCGACAATGAGCAGTTCTTC
TRBJ2-3	TRBV5-6	TRBD2	.	CASSLGAGGPLDTQYF	TGTGCCAGCAGCTTGGGCGCGGGAGGGCCACTGGATACGCAGTATTTT
TRBJ1-2	TRBV29-1	TRBD1	.	CSVVTGGYGYTF	TGCAGCGTCGTTACAGGGGGCTACGGCTACACCTTC
TRBJ1-2	TRBV9	.	.	CASSVATQGRGYTF	TGTGCCAGCAGCGTAGCTACTCAGGGAAGGGGCTACACCTTC
TRBJ1-2	TRBV5-1	.	.	CASSLEQGAMVGYTF	TGCGCCAGCAGCTTGGAGCAGGGCGCAATGGTTGGCTACACCTTC
TRBJ1-5	TRBV7-8	.	.	CASSAERGGAHQPQHF	TGTGCCAGCAGCGCCGAACGGGGGGGGGCCCATCAGCCCCAGCATTTT
TRBJ2-5	TRBV30	.	once	CAWSVTEIGETQYF	TGTGCCTGGAGTGTAACAGAGATCGGAGAGACCCAGTACTTC
TRBJ1-1	TRBV19	TRBD1	.	CASSLGTASTEAFF	TGTGCCAGTAGTTTAGGGACAGCAAGCACTGAAGCTTTCTTT
TRBJ2-5	TRBV25-1	.	.	CASSGQEAQGTQYF	TGTGCCAGCAGTGGACAAGAGGCCCAGGGGACCCAGTACTTC
TRBJ1-3	TRBV3-1/TRBV3-2	.	.	CASSPGDGNTIYF	TGTGCCAGCAGCCCCGGGGATGGAAACACCATATATTTT